A selection of T cell receptor beta chains follows, all from one sample in a study of shared clonotypes between healthy human individuals. TCRdb's table, derived via immunoSEQ multiplex PCR, lists solely in-frame clones and lacks some. This repertoire shows roughly 1,800,000 clones, roughly 95% found once; its top ten account for 1.2%. The sequencing input was naive CD8+ T cells sorted from blood. The receptors originated from a man aged 18 to 30 in good health. CDR3s include the opening cysteine and the closing phenylalanine or tryptophan. The D gene is left open where the match is weak. Not every row has a clone size; where given, it reads once, few, many or a size class.

j_call clone_size v_call d_call cdr3_nt cdr3_aa
TRBJ1-1 . TRBV4-1 . TGCGCCAGCAGCCAAGATCCCGCTGAAGCTTTCTTT CASSQDPAEAFF
TRBJ2-1 once TRBV11-2 TRBD2 TGTGCCAGCAGCTTTACTAGCGGGAACACCCCCTACAATGAGCAGTTCTTC CASSFTSGNTPYNEQFF
TRBJ2-7 . TRBV13 TRBD1 TGTGCCAGCAGCTCCCCGACAGGGCCCTACGAGCAGTACTTC CASSSPTGPYEQYF
TRBJ1-2 . TRBV6-6 TRBD1 TGTGCCAGCAGTTACTCGGGACAGGGGATGGAGGGCTACACCTTC CASSYSGQGMEGYTF
TRBJ2-3 . TRBV5-1 . TGCGCCAGCAGCTTTTGGGCTAGCACCCCCACAGATACGCAGTATTTT CASSFWASTPTDTQYF
TRBJ1-2 few TRBV2 . TGTGCCTCCCACGAGGTGGACTATGGCTACACCTTC CASHEVDYGYTF
TRBJ2-1 . TRBV27 TRBD2 TGTGCCAGCAGTTTATCCCCTAGCGGCTACAATGAGCAGTTCTTC CASSLSPSGYNEQFF
TRBJ2-5 . TRBV27 . TGTGCCAGCAGTCTACAGGGACAAGAGACCCAGTACTTC CASSLQGQETQYF
TRBJ1-1 . TRBV28 . TGTGCCAGCAGTGCACAGGGACTGGGGTCTGAAGCTTTCTTT CASSAQGLGSEAFF
TRBJ2-7 . TRBV28 . TGTGCCAGCCTAGTTAGGGGTAGGGCTGGCTACGAGCAGTACTTC CASLVRGRAGYEQYF
TRBJ2-3 . TRBV27 . TGTGCCAGCAGGGGACAAACAAGCACAGATACGCAGTATTTT CASRGQTSTDTQYF
TRBJ2-4 . TRBV29-1 . TGCAGCGTTGAAGACAGGGCTGAATTGGGCATTCAGTACTTC CSVEDRAELGIQYF
TRBJ2-3 . TRBV5-1 . TGCGCCAGCAACCTGCACCGTGACGCCCACCCAGATACGCAGTATTTT CASNLHRDAHPDTQYF
TRBJ2-1 . TRBV28 TRBD1 TGTGCCAGCCGATTATGGGACAGGGCTAATGAGCAGTTCTTC CASRLWDRANEQFF
TRBJ2-5 . TRBV7-9 TRBD2 TGTGCCAGCAGCTTAAGGCTAGCGGGGGATGTAAGAGAGACCCAGTACTTC CASSLRLAGDVRETQYF
TRBJ2-7 . TRBV4-3 TRBD2 TGCGCCAGCAGCCAAACATTTACCGGGACTAGCGAGAACTCCTACGAGCAGTACTTC CASSQTFTGTSENSYEQYF
TRBJ1-1 . TRBV4-3 . TGCGCCAGCAGCCTCGTCGGGGGGAACACTGAAGCTTTCTTT CASSLVGGNTEAFF
TRBJ2-7 once TRBV7-9 . TGTGCCAGCAGCTTAGCTCTGGGGGTAAGGTCCTACGAGCAGTACTTC CASSLALGVRSYEQYF
TRBJ2-7 . TRBV7-3 . TGTGCCAGCAGCTCCTCACAGGGCTACGAGCAGTACTTC CASSSSQGYEQYF
TRBJ2-7 . TRBV19 TRBD2 TGTGCCAGTAGTATAGTCCCTAGCGGGAGAGGCACCAGCTCCTACGAGCAGTACTTC CASSIVPSGRGTSSYEQYF
TRBJ2-1 . TRBV5-4 . TGTGCCAGCAGCTTGGCCGGCGGGGTCAATGAGCAGTTCTTC CASSLAGGVNEQFF
TRBJ2-1 . TRBV25-1 TRBD1 TGTGCCAGCAGTGAACACAGGGGGCTCTTAGCTGAGCAGTTCTTC CASSEHRGLLAEQFF
TRBJ2-7 . TRBV5-1 TRBD1 TGCGCCAGCAGTCCAAGCCAGGGGGTGTTCTACGAGCAGTACTTC CASSPSQGVFYEQYF
TRBJ1-2 . TRBV5-1 TRBD1 TGCGCCAGCAGCTTGGCGGAGAGGAGGGGGCGCGACTATGGCTACACCTTC CASSLAERRGRDYGYTF
TRBJ2-2 . TRBV7-2 . TGTGCCAGCAGCCCCCCACGGACTTTTGCGAACACCGGGGAGCTGTTTTTT CASSPPRTFANTGELFF
TRBJ1-5 . TRBV2 . TGTGCCAGCAGTGAGGGACAAGGGAGTCAGCCCCAGCATTTT CASSEGQGSQPQHF
TRBJ2-3 . TRBV2 . TGTGCCAGCAGTGAATTCCCATCAGGGACAGATACGCAGTATTTT CASSEFPSGTDTQYF
TRBJ2-1 . TRBV6-1 TRBD2 TGTGCCAGCAGCCCAGCGGGGGGGCCGTATGAGCAGTTCTTC CASSPAGGPYEQFF
TRBJ2-1 . TRBV19 . TGTGCCAGTAGTAGTAAGGGTTCCTACAATGAGCAGTTCTTC CASSSKGSYNEQFF
TRBJ2-5 . TRBV7-9 TRBD2 TGTGCCAGCAGCTTTGGGGGGGAAGTGTTCCAAGAGACCCAGTACTTC CASSFGGEVFQETQYF
TRBJ1-3 . TRBV15 . TGTGCCACTTCGGGGAACTCTGGAAACACCATATATTTT CATSGNSGNTIYF
TRBJ2-7 . TRBV5-4 TRBD2 TGTGCCAGCAGCTCAAGGACTAGCGGGGACTACGAGCAGTACTTC CASSSRTSGDYEQYF
TRBJ2-5 . TRBV5-6 . TGTGCCAGCAGCCACCTGGAGTTTTACCAAGAGACCCAGTACTTC CASSHLEFYQETQYF
TRBJ2-5 . TRBV4-1 TRBD2 TGCGCCAGCAGCCAAGGAGGGACTAGCGGAGGGGGGGAGACCCAGTACTTC CASSQGGTSGGGETQYF
TRBJ2-1 . TRBV6-6 TRBD1 TGTGCCAGCAGACCCGGGACAGGGAATGAGCAGTTCTTC CASRPGTGNEQFF
TRBJ2-7 . TRBV11-3 TRBD2 TGTGCCAGCAGCCCGGGACTAGCGTTAGACGAGCAGTACTTC CASSPGLALDEQYF
TRBJ2-1 . TRBV7-3 . TGTGCCAGCAGCTTTGGGCTAGAGGGCGGGTTCAATGAGCAGTTCTTC CASSFGLEGGFNEQFF
TRBJ1-2 . TRBV14 TRBD1 TGTGCCAGCAGCCAAGATCTGACAGGGGGCGAGACTAACTATGGCTACACCTTC CASSQDLTGGETNYGYTF
TRBJ1-4 . TRBV9 . TGTGCCAGCAGCGTCGGCCAGGGTAATGAAAAACTGTTTTTT CASSVGQGNEKLFF
TRBJ2-5 . TRBV5-1 . TGCGCCAGCATGATCGAAGGGGGGCATCAAGAGACCCAGTACTTC CASMIEGGHQETQYF
TRBJ2-3 . TRBV18 TRBD2 TGTGCCAGCTCACCGGGGCGGGAGGTAGCAGATACGCAGTATTTT CASSPGREVADTQYF
TRBJ1-4 . TRBV11-2 TRBD1 TGTGCCAGCAGCTTAGTGAAGGGGGCGCGAACTAATGAAAAACTGTTTTTT CASSLVKGARTNEKLFF
TRBJ1-1 . TRBV6-5 . TGTGCCAGCAGCCCCGGGGGGGCTGAAGCTTTCTTT CASSPGGAEAFF
TRBJ2-5 . TRBV7-9 . TGTGCCAGCAGCGCCCTGAGGACCCTCCAAGAGACCCAGTACTTC CASSALRTLQETQYF
TRBJ1-2 few TRBV14 TRBD1 TGTGCCAGCGGACGGACCGGGACAGGGTTCTATGGCTACACCTTC CASGRTGTGFYGYTF
TRBJ2-7 . TRBV29-1 . TGCAGCGTTGAGGAGCGAAAGGGGTACGAGCAGTACTTC CSVEERKGYEQYF
TRBJ2-7 . TRBV19 TRBD1 TGTGCCAGTAATGAAGGGACAGCCACCTACGAGCAGTACTTC CASNEGTATYEQYF
TRBJ1-1 once TRBV25-1 . TGTGCCAGCAGTGAGGGGGCCCTGAACACTGAAGCTTTCTTT CASSEGALNTEAFF
TRBJ2-2 . TRBV4-1 TRBD1 TGCGCCAGCAGCCAACAGACAGGGGGAAGGACCGGGGAGCTGTTTTTT CASSQQTGGRTGELFF
TRBJ2-5 once TRBV13 . TGTGCCAGCAGCTCTTACCTGGAGGAGACCCAGTACTTC CASSSYLEETQYF
TRBJ2-7 . TRBV27 TRBD1 TGTGCCAGCAGTTTTCAGGGGACAGCCTACGAGCAGTACTTC CASSFQGTAYEQYF
TRBJ2-2 . TRBV4-3 TRBD1 TGCGCCAGCAGCCAAGATTACAGGGGGACCGGGGAGCTGTTTTTT CASSQDYRGTGELFF
TRBJ1-5 . TRBV7-8 . TGTGCCAGCAGCCCATCACAGGAGGGTGACAATCAGCCCCAGCATTTT CASSPSQEGDNQPQHF
TRBJ1-6 once TRBV27 . TGTGCCAGCAGTCTCTCCCGGGACACCGCCTATAATTCACCCCTCCACTTT CASSLSRDTAYNSPLHF
TRBJ2-1 once TRBV5-6 . TGTGCCAGCAGGGGATTTAATGAGCAGTTCTTC CASRGFNEQFF
TRBJ2-7 . TRBV10-2 . TGCGCCAGTAAAGAGAGTGCCTACGAGCAGTACTTC CASKESAYEQYF
TRBJ2-7 . TRBV6-5 . TGTGCCAGCAGGAACAGGGTCAACGAGCAGTACTTC CASRNRVNEQYF
TRBJ2-1 once TRBV7-9 . TGTGCCAGCAGCCCTTCTTATGAGCAGTTCTTC CASSPSYEQFF
TRBJ2-1 . TRBV7-7 . TGTGCTAGCAGCTTAGGAGGGGGTTCCTACAATGAGCAGTTCTTC CASSLGGGSYNEQFF
TRBJ2-7 . TRBV5-4 . TGTGCCAGCAGCTTATGGCGGGGCTACGAGCAGTACTTC CASSLWRGYEQYF